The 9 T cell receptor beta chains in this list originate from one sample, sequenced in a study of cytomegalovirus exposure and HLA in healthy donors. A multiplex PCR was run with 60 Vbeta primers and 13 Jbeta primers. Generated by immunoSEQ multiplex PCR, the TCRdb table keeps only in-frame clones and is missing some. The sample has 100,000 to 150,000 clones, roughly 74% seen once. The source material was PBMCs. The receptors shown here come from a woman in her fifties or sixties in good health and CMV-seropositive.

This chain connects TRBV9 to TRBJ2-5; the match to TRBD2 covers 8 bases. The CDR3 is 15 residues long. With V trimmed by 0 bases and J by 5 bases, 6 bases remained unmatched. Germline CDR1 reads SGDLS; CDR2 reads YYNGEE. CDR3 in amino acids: CASSVASRGAETQYF. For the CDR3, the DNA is TGTGCCAGCAGCGTAGCTTCGCGGGGGGCGGAGACCCAGTACTTC.

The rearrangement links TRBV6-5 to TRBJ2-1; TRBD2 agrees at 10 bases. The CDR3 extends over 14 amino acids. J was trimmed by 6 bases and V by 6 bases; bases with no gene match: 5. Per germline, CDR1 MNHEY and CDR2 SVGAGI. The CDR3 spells CASSTSGVGNEQFF. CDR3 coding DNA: TGTGCCAGCAGCACTAGCGGGGTGGGCAATGAGCAGTTCTTC.

CDR3 in DNA: TGCGCCAGCAGACAGGGGACAGATACGCAGTATTTT. Encoded protein: CASRQGTDTQYF. The chain links TRBV5-1 to TRBJ2-3; 7 bases map to TRBD1. Trimming at V came to 5 bases and at J to 3 bases, leaving 0 bases not matched to a gene. The CDR3 is made up of 12 amino acids. In germline, CDR1 is SGHRS, CDR2 YFSETQ.

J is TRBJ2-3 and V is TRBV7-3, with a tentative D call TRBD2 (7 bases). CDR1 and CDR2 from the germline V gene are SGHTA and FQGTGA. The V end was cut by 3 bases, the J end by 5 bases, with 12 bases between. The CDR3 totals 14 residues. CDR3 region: CASSFGGAGDTQYF. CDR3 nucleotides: TGTGCCAGCAGCTTTGGGGGGGCCGGAGATACGCAGTATTTT.

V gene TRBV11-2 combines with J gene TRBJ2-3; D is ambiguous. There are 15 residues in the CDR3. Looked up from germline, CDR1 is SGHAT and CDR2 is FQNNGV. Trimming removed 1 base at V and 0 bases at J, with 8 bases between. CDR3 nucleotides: TGTGCCAGCAGCTTAGGGGCTAAAAGCACAGATACGCAGTATTTT. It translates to CASSLGAKSTDTQYF.

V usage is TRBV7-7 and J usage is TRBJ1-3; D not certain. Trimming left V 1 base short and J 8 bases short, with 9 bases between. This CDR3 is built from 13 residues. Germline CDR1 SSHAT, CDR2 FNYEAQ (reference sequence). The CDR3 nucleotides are TGTGCCAGCAGCTTAGTAGTTTCTGACACCATATATTTT. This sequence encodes CASSLVVSDTIYF.

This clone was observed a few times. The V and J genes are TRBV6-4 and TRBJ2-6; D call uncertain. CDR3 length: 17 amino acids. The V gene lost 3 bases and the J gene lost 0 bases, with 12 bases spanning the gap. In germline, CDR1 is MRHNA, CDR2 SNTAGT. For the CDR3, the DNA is TGTGCCAGCAGTGAGTCTCCGTCTAGCTCTGGGGCCAACGTCCTGACTTTC. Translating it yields CASSESPSSSGANVLTF.

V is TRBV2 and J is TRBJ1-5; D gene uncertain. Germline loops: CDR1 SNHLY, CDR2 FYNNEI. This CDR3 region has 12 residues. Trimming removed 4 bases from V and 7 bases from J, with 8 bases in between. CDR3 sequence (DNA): TGTGCCAGCAGTGGAGTTCCCCAGCCCCAGCATTTT. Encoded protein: CASSGVPQPQHF.

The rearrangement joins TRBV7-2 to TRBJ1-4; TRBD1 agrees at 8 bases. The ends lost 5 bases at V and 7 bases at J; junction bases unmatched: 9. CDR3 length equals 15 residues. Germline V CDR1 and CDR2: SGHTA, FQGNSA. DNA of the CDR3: TGTGCCAGCAGCCCGAGAGGACAGGGAGCTGAAAAACTGTTTTTT. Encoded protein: CASSPRGQGAEKLFF.